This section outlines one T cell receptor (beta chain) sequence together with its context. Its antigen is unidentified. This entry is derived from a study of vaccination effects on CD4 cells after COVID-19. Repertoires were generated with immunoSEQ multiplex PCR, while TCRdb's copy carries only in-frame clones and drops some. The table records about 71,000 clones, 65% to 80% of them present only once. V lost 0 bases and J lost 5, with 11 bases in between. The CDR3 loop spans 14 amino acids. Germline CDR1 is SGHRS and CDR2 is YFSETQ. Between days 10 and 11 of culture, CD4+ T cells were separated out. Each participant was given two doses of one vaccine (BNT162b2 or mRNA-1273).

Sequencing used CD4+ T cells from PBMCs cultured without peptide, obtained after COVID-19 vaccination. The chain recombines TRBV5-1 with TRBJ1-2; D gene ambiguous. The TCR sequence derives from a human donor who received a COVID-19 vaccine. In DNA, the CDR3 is TGCGCCAGCAGCTTGGCCGGTAACGATTATGGCTACACCTTC. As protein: CASSLAGNDYGYTF.